One and the same sample provided the 27 T cell receptor beta chains below, sequenced in a study of blood T cell repertoires in COVID-19. Repertoires were generated with immunoSEQ multiplex PCR, while TCRdb's copy carries only in-frame clones and drops some. The sample lists some 120,000 clones; around 88% were seen once. The sample comprised peripheral blood. The receptors were gathered from a human donor with acute or convalescent COVID-19. The donor label of this sample is uncertain.

This clone appeared a single time. This chain links TRBV7-9 with TRBJ1-1; TRBD1 is a possible D gene (5 bases). This CDR3 comprises 14 residues. The V gene lost 6 bases and the J gene lost 5 bases, with 16 bases spanning the gap. Germline V lookup: CDR1 SEHNR, CDR2 FQNEAQ (reference sequence). This chain's CDR3 is CASSGDAAGTEAFF. The DNA for the CDR3 is TGTGCCAGCAGTGGGGACGCAGCGGGAACTGAAGCTTTCTTT.

This chain uses TRBV6-5 with TRBJ2-5; D not certain. Trimming cost V 4 bases and J 4 bases, with 4 bases left between them. The CDR3 extends over 11 amino acids. The V gene's germline CDR1 is MNHEY and CDR2 SVGAGI. CDR3 in DNA: TGTGCCAGCAGTTTCGGAGAGACCCAGTACTTC. This encodes CASSFGETQYF.

In DNA, the CDR3 is TGTGCCAGCAGCCGGTCGGATCAGCCCCAGCATTTT. Its translation: CASSRSDQPQHF. The chain recombines TRBV5-8 with TRBJ1-5; D not resolved. Germline values: CDR1 SGHTS, CDR2 YDEGEE. The CDR3 is made up of 12 amino acids. The ends were cut back, 4 bases at V and 5 bases at J, with 7 bases in the middle.

V gene TRBV15 combines with J gene TRBJ1-2; D is ambiguous. Germline lookup yields CDR1 LNHNV and CDR2 YYDKDF (reference sequence). The CDR3 has 15 amino acids. The V gene lost 1 base and the J gene lost 2 bases, with 11 bases spanning the gap. The CDR3 nucleotides read TGTGCCACCAGCAGAGTACCACAGCTCAACTATGGCTACACCTTC. It specifies CATSRVPQLNYGYTF.

This clone has a single count. The chain has TRBV7-9 and TRBJ1-1; D is possibly TRBD1 (5 bases). The CDR3 length is 16 residues. V dropped 0 bases and J dropped 3 bases, with 14 bases sitting between them. CDR1 is SEHNR and CDR2 is FQNEAQ in the germline V gene (reference sequence). The CDR3, as DNA: TGTGCCAGCAGCTTAGCCGTGTCGGGAGGGGACACTGAAGCTTTCTTT. It is translated as CASSLAVSGGDTEAFF.

V and J are TRBV19 and TRBJ1-1; perhaps TRBD1 as D (6 bases). This CDR3 has 15 amino acids. V was pared by 8 bases and J by 1 base, with 17 bases between. CDR1 and CDR2 from the germline V gene are LNHDA and SQIVND (reference sequence). The CDR3 region is CASRRPGRGNTEAFF. CDR3 coding DNA: TGTGCCAGTCGAAGACCGGGCAGGGGGAACACTGAAGCTTTCTTT.

This clone was picked up one time. The chain couples TRBV5-1 to TRBJ2-6; TRBD1 might be the D (6 bases). The CDR3 sequence is 15 residues long. V was trimmed by 4 bases and J by 4 bases, leaving 12 bases between them. Per the germline V gene, CDR1 is SGHRS and CDR2 is YFSETQ. The CDR3 region has the DNA TGCGCCAGCAGCAGATCAGGGACAGGGGCCAACGTCCTGACTTTC. Protein: CASSRSGTGANVLTF.

Notes on this clone: The same CDR3 is also encoded by other DNA sequences in this sample. The V gene is TRBV5-1, the J gene TRBJ1-1; possibly TRBD1 for D (5 bases). The CDR3 runs 13 residues. Looked up from germline, CDR1 is SGHRS and CDR2 is YFSETQ. The V gene lost 1 base and the J gene lost 5 bases, with 9 bases spanning the gap. The DNA for the CDR3 is TGCGCCAGCAGCTTGAGCGGGGGTACTGAAGCTTTCTTT. Protein sequence: CASSLSGGTEAFF.

The chain recombines TRBV7-2 with TRBJ2-5; perhaps TRBD1 as D (5 bases). Trimming took 6 bases from V and 2 from J, leaving 10 bases between them. Per the germline V gene, CDR1 is SGHTA and CDR2 is FQGNSA. The CDR3 loop spans 13 amino acids. The CDR3 DNA follows: TGTGCCAGCAGTTACAGGTTGCAAGAGACCCAGTACTTC. It specifies CASSYRLQETQYF.

Here the CDR3 reads CASRTPGQGGNEQFF. The CDR3 DNA is TGTGCCAGCAGAACCCCGGGACAGGGAGGCAATGAGCAGTTCTTC. The chain combines TRBV28 with TRBJ2-1, with 9 positions matching TRBD1. The CDR3 loop spans 15 amino acids. Trimming cost V 6 bases and J 6 bases; bases outside gene matches: 9. The germline V gene encodes CDR1 MDHEN and CDR2 SYDVKM. The full variable domain, rest sourced from reference TRBV28 and TRBJ2-1, is DVKVTQSSRYLVKRTGEKVFLECVQDMDHENMFWYRQDPGLGLRLIYFSYDVKMKEKGDIPEGYSVSREKKERFSLILESASTNQTSMYLCASRTPGQGGNEQFFGPGTRLTVL.

The chain has TRBV18 and TRBJ1-1; D not resolved. Germline V gene lookup returns CDR1 KGHSH and CDR2 LQKENI. This CDR3 spans 14 amino acids. V was cut by 3 bases and J by 1 base, with 9 bases left in between. The CDR3 coding sequence is TGTGCCAGCTCACCGGGGAGCACGAACACTGAAGCTTTCTTT. This gives the protein CASSPGSTNTEAFF.

In this sample, this clone turned up a few times. The chain joins TRBV28 to TRBJ2-3; 12 bases match TRBD2. CDR3 length: 15 amino acids. V lost 6 bases to trimming and J lost 3 bases; unmatched junction nucleotides: 4. Germline values: CDR1 MDHEN, CDR2 SYDVKM. Here the CDR3 reads CASSPSGGATDTQYF. CDR3 DNA: TGTGCCAGCAGCCCTAGCGGGGGGGCGACAGATACGCAGTATTTT.

The chain joins TRBV4-1 to TRBJ2-1, with D maybe TRBD1 (5 bases). Germline CDR1 reads MGHRA; CDR2 reads YSYEKL. Trimming left V 4 bases short and J 5 bases short, with 12 bases between. There are 14 residues in the CDR3. CDR3 amino acids: CASSPRQLDNEQFF. Written as DNA, the CDR3 is TGCGCCAGCAGCCCCCGACAGTTAGACAATGAGCAGTTCTTC.

The chain combines TRBV20-1 with TRBJ1-4; D perhaps matches TRBD1 (6 bases). Trimming shortened V by 4 bases and J by 3 bases, and 15 bases separated the two germline ends. The CDR3 runs to 15 residues. The germline CDR1 and CDR2 sequences are DFQATT and SNEGSKA (reference sequence). The CDR3 coding sequence is TGCAGTGCTAATGAGGGGGGAGTAGCTAATGAAAAACTGTTTTTT. Protein: CSANEGGVANEKLFF.

This clone was observed a single time. The sample carries other DNA sequences with the same CDR3. The chain has TRBV3-1 (or the pseudogene TRBV3-2) and TRBJ1-1; D may be TRBD1 (5 bases). Germline V CDR1 and CDR2: LGHDT, YNNKEL (reference sequence). V lost 1 base, J lost 5 bases, and 11 bases lay in between. The CDR3 contains 14 residues. This CDR3 reads CASSQGQGGTEAFF. The CDR3 bases are TGTGCCAGCAGCCAAGGCCAGGGCGGAACTGAAGCTTTCTTT.

The rearrangement uses TRBV29-1 and TRBJ2-7; D gene uncertain. The CDR3 extends over 14 amino acids. The V gene's germline CDR1 is SQVTM and CDR2 ANQGSEA. V shed 4 bases and J shed 1 base, with 14 bases lying between them. CDR3 bases: TGCAGCGTTGGATCACCGACACCATCCTACGAGCAGTACTTC. Protein product: CSVGSPTPSYEQYF.

This chain joins TRBV6-1 and TRBJ2-7; a possible D gene is TRBD1 (6 bases). The CDR3 sequence is 15 residues long. V dropped 0 bases and J dropped 3 bases, with 12 bases sitting between them. Germline V gene data show CDR1 as MNHNS and CDR2 as SASEGT. DNA of the CDR3: TGTGCCAGCAGTGAAGCGCACGGCAGGGGCTACGAGCAGTACTTC. Translation gives CASSEAHGRGYEQYF.

V is TRBV11-3 and J is TRBJ1-3; 7 bases are a match to TRBD1. The CDR3 loop spans 14 amino acids. With 5 bases clipped from V and 3 bases from J, the junction kept 4 bases outside the gene matches. Germline CDR1 and CDR2: SGHNT and YENEEA. For the CDR3, the DNA is TGTGCCAGCAGCGCGGGACAGAATGGAAACACCATATATTTT. Protein product: CASSAGQNGNTIYF.

DNA of the CDR3: TGTGCCAGCAGACGCGCCCTGACAGGGGAAGACTACGAGCAGTACTTC. Translating gives CASRRALTGEDYEQYF. The V gene is TRBV6-4, the J gene TRBJ2-7; TRBD1 agrees at 8 bases. The CDR3 totals 16 residues. Germline V lookup: CDR1 MRHNA, CDR2 SNTAGT. V was clipped by 6 bases and J by 3 bases; unmatched bases: 13.

V usage is TRBV12-3 or TRBV12-4 and J usage is TRBJ2-2, with a tentative D call TRBD1 (5 bases). The CDR3 has 13 residues. Trimming removed 2 bases from V and 6 bases from J, with 7 bases in between. CDR3 in amino acids: CASSLWGPGELFF. DNA of the CDR3: TGTGCCAGCAGTTTATGGGGCCCCGGGGAGCTGTTTTTT.

The J gene is TRBJ2-2, the V gene TRBV4-3; the D gene is possibly TRBD1 (5 bases). This CDR3 is 21 amino acids long. Germline CDR1 is LGHNA and CDR2 is YSLEER. Trimming removed 7 bases at V and 3 bases at J, with 33 bases between. The CDR3 sequence: CASKRDSDFPLNTLDTGELFF. CDR3 bases: TGCGCCAGCAAAAGAGACAGTGATTTTCCTCTGAACACCTTGGACACCGGGGAGCTGTTTTTT.

The CDR3 reads CSASASLAGTNEQFF. The CDR3 DNA is TGCAGTGCTAGTGCTTCACTAGCGGGAACCAATGAGCAGTTCTTC. The chain joins TRBV20-1 to TRBJ2-1, with 10 bases identical to TRBD2. The V and J ends lost 3 bases and 6 bases, in that order; junction bases with no gene match: 8. Germline lookup yields CDR1 DFQATT and CDR2 SNEGSKA (reference sequence). The CDR3 is 15 amino acids.

The table lists this clone with a few counts. This sequence joins TRBV7-9 and TRBJ1-5; the D is unclear. The germline V gene encodes CDR1 SEHNR and CDR2 FQNEAQ (reference sequence). CDR3 length: 15 amino acids. The ends were cut back, 2 bases at V and 2 bases at J, with 10 bases in the middle. The CDR3 DNA follows: TGTGCCAGCAGCTTAAACAGCGGGGGCAATCAGCCCCAGCATTTT. This encodes CASSLNSGGNQPQHF.

The CDR3 spells CASSEIRGETQYF. The CDR3 DNA reads TGTGCCAGCAGTGAAATCAGGGGGGAGACCCAGTACTTC. The rearrangement links TRBV6-1 to TRBJ2-5; 7 nucleotides match TRBD1. The germline V gene has CDR1 MNHNS and CDR2 SASEGT. V lost 2 bases and J lost 5; bases outside the gene matches: 2. This CDR3 has 13 amino acids.

This chain connects TRBV19 to TRBJ1-4; D is perhaps TRBD1 (5 bases). From germline, CDR1 is LNHDA and CDR2 SQIVND (reference sequence). This CDR3 region has 15 residues. Trimming removed 5 bases from V and 6 bases from J, with 16 bases in between. CDR3 protein: CASSPRQSPYEKLFF. As DNA, the CDR3 is TGTGCCAGTAGTCCCCGACAGTCACCTTATGAAAAACTGTTTTTT. The full variable domain, completed using reference TRBV19 and TRBJ1-4, is DGGITQSPKYLFRKEGQNVTLSCEQNLNHDAMYWYRQDPGQGLRLIYYSQIVNDFQKGDIAEGYSVSREKKESFPLTVTSAQKNPTAFYLCASSPRQSPYEKLFFGSGTQLSVL.

The V and J genes are TRBV6-2 or TRBV6-3 and TRBJ2-1; D uncertain. CDR1 MNHEY and CDR2 SVGEGT come from the germline V gene. This CDR3 spans 15 amino acids. V shed 2 bases and J shed 5 bases, with 13 bases lying between them. CDR3 residues: CASSYGQLLDNEQFF. Written as DNA, the CDR3 is TGTGCCAGCAGTTACGGGCAGTTACTTGACAATGAGCAGTTCTTC.

A single count supports this clone. The gene calls are TRBV27 and TRBJ1-3, with D perhaps matching TRBD1 (5 bases). Per germline, CDR1 MNHEY and CDR2 SMNVEV (reference sequence). The germline V and J ends were trimmed by 5 bases and 2 bases, with 22 bases remaining between them. The CDR3 is 18 amino acids. The CDR3 spells CASSPRGFDQFTGNTIYF. CDR3 DNA sequence: TGTGCCAGCAGTCCCCGGGGGTTTGACCAATTTACTGGAAACACCATATATTTT.